The rows below give T cell receptor beta chains drawn from one sample of a study of blood T cell dynamics during melanoma immunotherapy. Only in-frame clones appear in the TCRdb table, and some are missing; sequencing was by immunoSEQ multiplex PCR. The table has 8,000 to 11,000 clones, approximately 90% seen once. The specimen comprised blood, sampled from a patient treated with checkpoint blockade. The origin of the receptors is a human donor with melanoma. The CDR3 runs from the conserved cysteine through the conserved F or W. The D gene is left open where the match is weak. Clone size is not always given. Where it is, it says once, few, many or a class for expanded clones.

V: TRBV5-4; D: -; size: -; J: TRBJ1-1; CDR3: CASSLRRGNTEAFF; DNA: TGTGCCAGCAGCTTAAGACGGGGGAACACTGAAGCTTTCTTT
V: TRBV6-1; D: TRBD1; size: few; J: TRBJ2-7; CDR3: CASSETTGGVREQYF; DNA: TGTGCCAGCAGTGAGACCACAGGGGGTGTCAGAGAGCAGTACTTC
V: TRBV11-2; D: -; size: -; J: TRBJ2-7; CDR3: CASSRDPYEQYF; DNA: TGTGCCAGCAGCCGGGACCCATACGAGCAGTACTTC
V: TRBV6-5; D: TRBD2; size: once; J: TRBJ2-1; CDR3: CASSEGLAIHEQFF; DNA: TGTGCCAGCAGTGAGGGACTAGCGATCCATGAGCAGTTCTTC
V: TRBV7-2; D: -; size: -; J: TRBJ1-1; CDR3: CASSLASGANTEAFF; DNA: TGTGCCAGCAGCTTAGCATCGGGGGCGAACACTGAAGCTTTCTTT
V: TRBV27; D: TRBD1; size: -; J: TRBJ1-5; CDR3: CASRTGEEQPQHF; DNA: TGTGCCAGCAGGACAGGGGAAGAACAGCCCCAGCATTTT
V: TRBV28; D: -; size: -; J: TRBJ1-3; CDR3: CASSPLGSSGNTIYF; DNA: TGTGCCAGCAGTCCTCTTGGCAGCTCTGGAAACACCATATATTTT
V: TRBV5-6; D: TRBD1; size: -; J: TRBJ1-2; CDR3: CASSVGGVGSYGYTF; DNA: TGTGCCAGCAGCGTAGGGGGCGTTGGATCCTATGGCTACACCTTC
V: TRBV9; D: -; size: -; J: TRBJ2-2; CDR3: CASSVVGSGELFF; DNA: TGTGCCAGCAGCGTAGTAGGGTCCGGGGAGCTGTTTTTT
V: TRBV6-1; D: TRBD2; size: -; J: TRBJ2-1; CDR3: CASSEAIASGRNEQFF; DNA: TGTGCCAGCAGTGAAGCAATAGCTAGCGGACGCAATGAGCAGTTCTTC
V: TRBV6-1; D: TRBD1; size: few; J: TRBJ1-5; CDR3: CASSEAGTVRGNQPQHF; DNA: TGTGCCAGCAGTGAAGCCGGGACAGTCCGGGGCAATCAGCCCCAGCATTTT
V: TRBV28; D: -; size: -; J: TRBJ2-1; CDR3: CASSGKAWGEQFF; DNA: TGTGCCAGCAGCGGCAAAGCATGGGGTGAGCAGTTCTTC
V: TRBV9; D: -; size: -; J: TRBJ2-2; CDR3: CASSGIPGTGELFF; DNA: TGTGCCAGCAGCGGAATCCCCGGTACCGGGGAGCTGTTTTTT
V: TRBV7-2; D: TRBD1; size: -; J: TRBJ1-2; CDR3: CASRDGTGGGYTF; DNA: TGTGCCAGCAGAGACGGGACAGGCGGTGGCTACACCTTC
V: TRBV5-1; D: TRBD1; size: once; J: TRBJ2-5; CDR3: CASRTGGQETQYF; DNA: TGCGCCAGCAGGACAGGGGGGCAAGAGACCCAGTACTTC
V: TRBV19; D: -; size: -; J: TRBJ1-1; CDR3: CASSIGGGNEAFF; DNA: TGTGCCAGCAGTATAGGAGGCGGGAATGAAGCTTTCTTT
V: TRBV7-9; D: TRBD1; size: once; J: TRBJ2-1; CDR3: CASSAPDRVYNEQFF; DNA: TGTGCCAGCAGCGCGCCGGACAGGGTCTACAATGAGCAGTTCTTC
V: TRBV28; D: -; size: -; J: TRBJ1-5; CDR3: CASGGDSNQPQHF; DNA: TGTGCCAGCGGGGGAGATAGCAATCAGCCCCAGCATTTT
V: TRBV5-6; D: -; size: -; J: TRBJ2-7; CDR3: CASSLGGGPTYEQYF; DNA: TGTGCCAGCAGCTTGGGCGGGGGCCCAACCTACGAGCAGTACTTC
V: TRBV6-5; D: -; size: -; J: TRBJ2-2; CDR3: CASRRGELAGELFF; DNA: TGTGCCAGCAGGAGGGGGGAGCTCGCCGGGGAGCTGTTTTTT
V: TRBV7-2; D: TRBD1; size: -; J: TRBJ1-5; CDR3: CASRRAGTDNQPQHF; DNA: TGTGCCAGCAGGCGCGCCGGGACAGATAATCAGCCCCAGCATTTT
V: TRBV6-1; D: -; size: -; J: TRBJ2-7; CDR3: CASSRNSFPDEQYF; DNA: TGTGCCAGCAGCCGCAATTCGTTCCCGGACGAGCAGTACTTC
V: TRBV6-5; D: -; size: -; J: TRBJ1-1; CDR3: CASPRVGFF; DNA: TGTGCCAGCCCTCGTGTGGGTTTCTTT
V: TRBV9; D: -; size: -; J: TRBJ2-1; CDR3: CASSVGGGLHNEQFF; DNA: TGTGCCAGCAGCGTAGGAGGGGGGTTACACAATGAGCAGTTCTTC
V: TRBV6-6; D: TRBD1; size: -; J: TRBJ2-7; CDR3: CASSYSRQGYYEQYF; DNA: TGTGCCAGCAGTTACTCGAGACAGGGGTACTACGAGCAGTACTTC
V: TRBV19; D: TRBD2; size: -; J: TRBJ2-7; CDR3: CASSMGFFEPSGLLYEQYF; DNA: TGTGCCAGTAGTATGGGATTTTTCGAACCTAGCGGACTACTCTACGAGCAGTACTTC
V: TRBV30; D: -; size: once; J: TRBJ1-6; CDR3: CAWNPRGFYNSPLHF; DNA: TGTGCCTGGAACCCCCGGGGGTTCTATAATTCACCCCTCCACTTT
V: TRBV29-1; D: -; size: -; J: TRBJ2-3; CDR3: CSVESLNTQYF; DNA: TGCAGCGTTGAATCGCTGAATACGCAGTATTTT
V: TRBV28; D: TRBD1; size: -; J: TRBJ2-3; CDR3: CASSLPTGRTDTQYF; DNA: TGTGCCAGCAGTCTACCGACAGGGCGCACAGATACGCAGTATTTT
V: TRBV2; D: TRBD1; size: -; J: TRBJ1-6; CDR3: CASSGGQQTRSPLHF; DNA: TGTGCCAGCAGTGGGGGACAGCAGACCCGTTCACCCCTCCACTTT
V: TRBV19; D: TRBD1; size: -; J: TRBJ2-6; CDR3: CATTDRGYSGANVLTF; DNA: TGTGCCACCACGGACAGGGGGTACTCTGGGGCCAACGTCCTGACTTTC
V: TRBV5-1; D: -; size: -; J: TRBJ2-2; CDR3: CASSYNTGELFF; DNA: TGCGCCAGCAGCTACAACACCGGGGAGCTGTTTTTT
V: TRBV7-9; D: -; size: -; J: TRBJ2-3; CDR3: CASSQKWGDTQYF; DNA: TGTGCCAGCAGTCAAAAGTGGGGGGATACGCAGTATTTT
V: TRBV7-9; D: -; size: -; J: TRBJ2-1; CDR3: CASSLQVPAYNEQFF; DNA: TGTGCCAGCAGCTTACAGGTCCCTGCGTACAATGAGCAGTTCTTC
V: TRBV2; D: -; size: -; J: TRBJ2-5; CDR3: CASSARDLMETQYF; DNA: TGTGCCAGCAGCGCCCGGGACCTGATGGAGACCCAGTACTTC
V: TRBV11-2; D: -; size: -; J: TRBJ1-2; CDR3: CASSRPGGTGYTF; DNA: TGTGCCAGCAGCCGCCCGGGAGGGACCGGCTACACCTTC
V: TRBV6-6; D: -; size: -; J: TRBJ2-5; CDR3: CASSPRGETQYF; DNA: TGTGCCAGCAGCCCTCGGGGGGAGACCCAGTACTTC
V: TRBV27; D: -; size: once; J: TRBJ2-2; CDR3: CASSLTRATGRGTGELFF; DNA: TGTGCCAGCAGCCTAACTCGTGCCACAGGGCGCGGGACCGGGGAGCTGTTTTTT
V: TRBV6-6; D: -; size: -; J: TRBJ1-5; CDR3: CASSYSSGGNQPQHF; DNA: TGTGCCAGCAGTTACTCCTCGGGGGGCAATCAGCCCCAGCATTTT
V: TRBV19; D: -; size: -; J: TRBJ2-6; CDR3: CASSIDLWRKEVGANVLTF; DNA: TGTGCCAGTAGTATAGATCTATGGAGAAAGGAGGTTGGGGCCAACGTCCTGACTTTC
V: TRBV27; D: TRBD1; size: -; J: TRBJ2-7; CDR3: CASSSPPRPLLRTGKAYEQYF; DNA: TGTGCCAGCAGTTCCCCCCCCCGCCCTCTTCTAAGGACAGGGAAAGCCTACGAGCAGTACTTC
V: TRBV5-6; D: -; size: -; J: TRBJ1-2; CDR3: CASSLDREILDGYTF; DNA: TGTGCCAGCAGCTTGGACAGGGAAATTTTAGATGGCTACACCTTC
V: TRBV27; D: -; size: -; J: TRBJ2-5; CDR3: CASSLTYQETQYF; DNA: TGTGCCAGCAGTTTAACGTACCAAGAGACCCAGTACTTC
V: TRBV2; D: TRBD2; size: -; J: TRBJ2-2; CDR3: CASKRGANTGELFF; DNA: TGTGCCAGCAAGCGGGGGGCGAACACCGGGGAGCTGTTTTTT